This TCR beta chain was found in a study of CD8 T cells in ankylosing spondylitis (dated by TCRdb to 2017 to 2019). Background for the entire study: T cell receptor beta repertoires were profiled in healthy donors and ankylosing spondylitis patients so that disease-linked TCR variants could be found. Peripheral blood was sampled, and synovial fluid was also collected from ankylosing spondylitis patients. In total, the full study cohort was made up of some 100 healthy donors and 20 to 25 ankylosing spondylitis patients. Study-wide conclusions, independent of this receptor: Some motif variants were previously reported in synovial fluid and blood of reactive arthritis patients, suggesting common disease-initiation mechanisms. The disease-linked clones had a CD8+ phenotype and were found at relatively low frequencies in peripheral blood. Significant enrichment of the disease-linked clones was reported in matched synovial fluid samples from ankylosing spondylitis patients. Blood from ankylosing spondylitis patients appeared to be characterized by a TCR beta motif composed of under 10 highly homologous amino acid variants.

The CDR3 has 12 amino acids, counting the end cysteine and phenylalanine. Here the CDR3 DNA is all that survives: 36 bases in frame from base 1. V is shortened by 8 bases, J by 3 bases, and the region joining them spans 13 bases. The germline V gene supplies CDR1 SQVTM and CDR2 ANQGSEA. In this sample, this clonotype turned up many times. It has no known antigen specificity. Base qualities were left out, and no much larger clone turns up one base away. For sequencing, an Illumina HiSeq 2500 was employed. Quantitative 5'-RACE with molecular barcodes was used to prepare TCR beta libraries. Turning to the authors' computational methods: Disease-linked TCR variants were identified with a new computational method built on a probabilistic model of VDJ rearrangement. TCRdb reprocessed the public reads (quality trimming at Q25 with fastp, clone calling with MiXCR) and kept in-frame beta chains. Rows merge per CDR3 protein into single entries with the most common DNA and genes. The authors' filters were not applied to this entry. For this sample there are 250,000 to 300,000 distinct CDR3 sequences; roughly 20% appear just once. Around 8% of the sample is taken by the ten largest.

Recombination joined TRBV29-1 with TRBJ2-5; possibly the D gene is TRBD2, per 6 matching bases. This sequence originates from a male donor with ankylosing spondylitis or in good health (not recorded which). Sequenced input: blood, either unsorted or a sorted T cell fraction (not recorded which). For the CDR3, the sequence is CSTFGGEETQYF. The DNA reads as follows: TGCAGCACCTTCGGGGGAGAAGAGACCCAGTACTTC.